Listed here are 17 T cell receptor beta chains from one sample, sequenced in a study of OX40 agonist ivuxolimab in advanced cancers. TCRdb's table, derived via immunoSEQ multiplex PCR, lists solely in-frame clones and lacks some. The table has approximately 60,000 clones, roughly nine tenths seen once. The material sequenced was CD4+ or CD8+ T cells sorted from blood, taken in a trial of the OX40 agonist ivuxolimab. These TCRs come from an adult with an advanced solid tumor such as melanoma, head and neck, liver or kidney cancer.

CDR3 amino acids: CASSSLLAGQETQYF. CDR3 in DNA: TGTGCCAGCAGCTCTCTGCTAGCGGGGCAAGAGACCCAGTACTTC. V and J are TRBV5-4 and TRBJ2-5, with 9 bases identical to TRBD2. Germline V gene data show CDR1 as SGHNT and CDR2 as YYREEE (reference sequence). Trimming removed 3 bases from V and 2 bases from J; junction bases left unmatched: 5. The length of the CDR3 is 15 residues.

The V call is TRBV18, the J call TRBJ1-1; a possible D gene is TRBD1 (5 bases). This CDR3 region has 14 residues. CDR1 and CDR2 (germline): KGHSH, LQKENI. Between the trimmed V and J ends, which lost 1 base and 1 base, there was a span of 7 bases. Here the CDR3 DNA reads TGTGCCAGCTCACCACGGGGGGAGAACACTGAAGCTTTCTTT. Protein: CASSPRGENTEAFF.

The DNA for the CDR3 is TGCGCCAGCAGCTGGGGGCGGACTAATGAAAAACTGTTTTTT. Translated: CASSWGRTNEKLFF. The chain is built from TRBV5-1 and TRBJ1-4; possibly TRBD1 for D (6 bases). This CDR3 comprises 14 residues. V was cut by 3 bases and J by 2 bases, with 8 bases left in between. From germline, CDR1 is SGHRS and CDR2 YFSETQ.

This chain connects TRBV29-1 to TRBJ2-1; no reliable D call. Germline CDR1 is SQVTM and CDR2 is ANQGSEA. This CDR3 has 15 residues. Deletions cut 3 bases from V and 5 bases from J, with 17 bases between. The CDR3 coding sequence is TGCAGCGTTGACAGTATGAGTACTCATAACAATGAGCAGTTCTTC. This translates into CSVDSMSTHNNEQFF.

The chain is built from TRBV7-8 and TRBJ2-4, with TRBD2 matching 16 bases. The J segment lost 6 bases and the V segment lost 6 bases, leaving 2 bases of the junction unmatched. CDR1 is SGHVS, CDR2 FQNEAQ, per germline. This CDR3 is 15 amino acids long. In DNA form, the CDR3 reads TGTGCCAGCAGGGGGACTAGCGGGAGGGGAAACATTCAGTACTTC. The encoded protein is CASRGTSGRGNIQYF. Looking up the rest from reference TRBV7-8 and TRBJ2-4 gives the full variable domain: GAGVSQSPRYKVAKRGQDVALRCDPISGHVSLFWYQQALGQGPEFLTYFQNEAQLDKSGLPSDRFFAERPEGSVSTLKIQRTQQEDSAVYLCASRGTSGRGNIQYFGAGTRLSVL.

V usage is TRBV6-1 and J usage is TRBJ1-2, with D possibly TRBD1 on 5 matching bases. CDR1 is MNHNS and CDR2 is SASEGT in the germline V gene. The CDR3 loop spans 14 amino acids. The ends were cut back, 6 bases at V and 4 bases at J, with 15 bases in the middle. CDR3: CASSRGWVLYGYTF. The CDR3, as DNA: TGTGCCAGCAGCCGGGGCTGGGTACTCTATGGCTACACCTTC.

The chain has TRBV28 and TRBJ2-7; 9 bases are a match to TRBD2. This CDR3 contains 19 residues. Germline loops: CDR1 MDHEN, CDR2 SYDVKM. The V gene end was trimmed by 2 bases and the J gene end by 4 bases; junction bases not matched to a gene: 18. The CDR3 DNA is TGTGCCAGCAGTTTAATTGGGGGCTTTATAAAGCGGGAGGCTTACGAGCAGTACTTC. This sequence encodes CASSLIGGFIKREAYEQYF. Filled out from reference TRBV28 and TRBJ2-7, the complete variable domain reads DVKVTQSSRYLVKRTGEKVFLECVQDMDHENMFWYRQDPGLGLRLIYFSYDVKMKEKGDIPEGYSVSREKKERFSLILESASTNQTSMYLCASSLIGGFIKREAYEQYFGPGTRLTVT.

V is TRBV7-3 and J is TRBJ2-2; 9 nucleotides agree with TRBD2. Germline lookup yields CDR1 SGHTA and CDR2 FQGTGA. The CDR3 has 17 residues. After removal of 1 base from V and 6 bases from J, the junction contained 9 bases not matched to a gene. The DNA for the CDR3 is TGTGCCAGCAGCTTAAGGGGACTAGCCGGAGCGTCCGGGGAGCTGTTTTTT. Protein product: CASSLRGLAGASGELFF.

This chain links TRBV29-1 with TRBJ1-2, with D possibly being TRBD1 (5 bases). The V end lost 7 bases, the J end lost 4 bases, and 16 bases lay between the germline ends. Germline V gives CDR1 SQVTM, CDR2 ANQGSEA. The CDR3 runs 13 residues. Here the CDR3 DNA reads TGCAGCGCCGCGGGACGGCTGAGCTATGGCTACACCTTC. Encoded protein: CSAAGRLSYGYTF.

In DNA form, the CDR3 reads TGTGCCTGGGCCCAACAGGGTTACAATGAGCAGTTCTTC. Its translation: CAWAQQGYNEQFF. The gene calls are TRBV30 and TRBJ2-1, with D perhaps matching TRBD1 (6 bases). V lost 5 bases and J lost 4, with 12 bases in between. The germline V gene has CDR1 GTSNPN and CDR2 SVGIG (reference sequence). This CDR3 comprises 13 residues.

J is TRBJ2-1 and V is TRBV10-3, with D unresolved. Trimming stripped 2 bases from V and 0 bases from J, with 2 bases between. The CDR3 length is 13 residues. CDR1 and CDR2 (germline): ENHRY, SYGVKD. In DNA, the CDR3 is TGTGCCATCAGTGAGGGCTCCTACAATGAGCAGTTCTTC. Amino acids: CAISEGSYNEQFF.

CDR3 region: CASGPVRGGYEQYF. The CDR3 region has the DNA TGTGCTAGTGGTCCCGTCCGGGGGGGCTACGAGCAGTACTTC. V and J are TRBV12-5 and TRBJ2-7; the match to TRBD2 covers 8 bases. V shed 5 bases, J shed 3 bases, and the junction held 6 bases outside the gene matches. CDR1 LGHNT and CDR2 FRNRAP come from the germline V gene. CDR3 size: 14 residues.

The V and J genes are TRBV9 and TRBJ2-2; D unresolved. Trimming shortened V by 4 bases and J by 7 bases, and 8 bases separated the two germline ends. Germline lookup yields CDR1 SGDLS and CDR2 YYNGEE. This CDR3 has 12 amino acids. In DNA, the CDR3 is TGTGCCAGCAGCCCCCGGGTCGGGGAGCTGTTTTTT. Translated, it gives CASSPRVGELFF.

CDR3 DNA: TGTGCCAGCAGCCGGGACGAGACCTACGAGCAGTACTTC. This sequence encodes CASSRDETYEQYF. This chain links TRBV5-4 with TRBJ2-7; D is perhaps TRBD1 or TRBD2 (5 bases each). V was pared by 4 bases and J by 2 bases, with 10 bases between. Germline V CDR1 and CDR2: SGHNT, YYREEE (reference sequence). This CDR3 contains 13 residues.

The rearrangement links TRBV6-1 to TRBJ1-2; 10 bases match TRBD1. Germline V gene data show CDR1 as MNHNS and CDR2 as SASEGT. The CDR3 contains 17 residues. Trimming at V came to 3 bases and at J to 6 bases, leaving 13 bases not matched to a gene. Written as DNA, the CDR3 is TGTGCCAGCAGTGACGGACAGGGGGGTTCGGGCTCGGATGGCTACACCTTC. Translated, it gives CASSDGQGGSGSDGYTF.

This rearrangement joins TRBV11-2 to TRBJ2-7, with D perhaps TRBD2 (7 bases). The CDR3 runs 15 residues. Germline V gene data show CDR1 as SGHAT and CDR2 as FQNNGV. V lost 5 bases, J lost 4 bases, and 18 bases lay in between. The CDR3 coding sequence is TGTGCCAGCAGCCCCCTTTGGGGGAGGGGGTACGAGCAGTACTTC. This sequence encodes CASSPLWGRGYEQYF.

The genes are TRBV27 and TRBJ2-7, with 14 positions matching TRBD2. Per the germline V gene, CDR1 is MNHEY and CDR2 is SMNVEV (reference sequence). The CDR3 loop spans 14 amino acids. Trimming removed 8 bases from V and 2 bases from J; junction bases left unmatched: 2. The CDR3 DNA follows: TGTGCCAGCCGGGGACTAGCGGGGGCCTACGAGCAGTACTTC. It is translated as CASRGLAGAYEQYF.